This T cell receptor beta chain was identified in a study of T cell responses to AZD1222 COVID-19 vaccine (dated by TCRdb to the early 2020s). Broadly, across the study: AZD1222 recipients whose second dose came at about 4 weeks and those whose second dose came at about 12 weeks were combined into one group, since spike-specific TCR depth and breadth did not differ between the two schedules. A total of around 240 trial participants underwent TCR sequencing, of whom nearly 210 received two doses of AZD1222 and about 25 received two doses of the MenACWY control vaccine. Trial participants were enrolled into age subgroups of 18-55, 56-69 and 70-plus years, which contained about 150, 28 and 57 TCR-sequenced participants, respectively.

Notes on this clone: Its binding antigen is unknown. Per-nucleotide qualities are absent, and no much larger clonotype sits a single base away.

The CDR3 regions of human TCRbeta chains were analyzed by immunosequencing. Concerning the study's data processing: TCRs in the repertoires were compared against a reference library of SARS-CoV-2-specific TCRs that had been generated with the MIRA antigen-specificity platform. Breadth was defined as the fraction of unique TCRs that were SARS-CoV-2-associated, and depth was defined as the fraction of total T cells that were SARS-CoV-2-associated. Each spike-specific TCR was assigned to its reactive spike region and to a CD4 or CD8 class using the MIRA data. Log10-transformed breadth and depth values were compared by one-way ANOVA with Sidak's multiple comparisons tests. The table was pulled from immuneACCESS by TCRdb, which kept in-frame rearrangements only. Such tables lose some clones; where checked, under half of the loss comes from unresolved V genes, and the rest has no known cause. The V and J calls and clone size were taken over from that table, and D and trimming were inferred from the DNA. Across this sample there are about 110,000 clones, with roughly 90% seen only once. Around 1.2% of the sample is taken by the ten largest.

Overall results and qualifications from the work: No day 14 peak-response samples were available, so repertoires were characterized only after the peak T cell response. Spike-specific TCR breadth and depth rose significantly after two AZD1222 doses compared with day 0 and with MenACWY recipients. The whole spike protein was spanned by vaccine-associated CD4 TCRs, and dominant responses were seen in regions 160-218 and 743-854. Only six AZD1222 recipients were SARS-CoV-2 seropositive at baseline, limiting conclusions about previously exposed vaccinees. Most participants were white British and females outnumbered males, and the authors suggested that clonal diversity may have been underestimated. In the small 56-69-year group, the increase in depth fell short of significance, most likely because of low power. Nearly half of unique spike-specific TCRs reportedly recognized epitopes outside regions mutated in the B.1.351 and B.1.1.7 variants.

Sample time point, as interpreted from the label and publication: baseline before first vaccination. The vaccinee samples were drawn from two UK trials, COV001 and COV002, one of which was a single-blind randomized controlled phase 2/3 trial testing AZD1222 (ChAdOx1 nCoV-19) in healthy adults. Trial participant PBMC samples were collected at day 0 and day 28 after the second dose for TCRbeta chain sequencing. V lost 0 bases and J lost 9 bases, and the count of bases not matched to a germline gene is 11. As encoded in the germline V gene, CDR1 is LGHNA while CDR2 is YSLEER. CDR3 length: 17 amino acids, cysteine to phenylalanine. The kept DNA is CDR3 alone, 51 bases in frame from the first base.

This sequence uses TRBV4-3 and TRBJ2-2; TRBD2 lines up with 9 middle nucleotides. This TCR was sampled from an adult in good health. Source: peripheral blood, taken on day 0 of AZD1222 vaccination. The nucleotide sequence is TGCGCCAGCAGCCAAGAATTGGCGGGGGGGCAGGAAAGGGAGCTGTTTTTT. Its protein is CASSQELAGGQERELFF.